This is a list of T cell receptor beta chains from one sample in a study of blood T cells in healthy people across ages. TCRdb processed the 5' RACE reads anew with MiXCR; each CDR3 protein has one entry. The sample holds some 1,800,000 distinct CDR3 sequences, 39% seen once. Sequenced: blood. Receptor source: a human donor in good health. The CDR3 runs from the conserved cysteine through the conserved F or W. Each record gives: J gene, V gene, clone size, D gene, CDR3 DNA, CDR3 protein. A D gene is named only where the DNA matches it firmly. Clone size is not always given. Where it is, it says once, few, many or a class for expanded clones.

J gene: TRBJ2-7
V gene: TRBV5-4
clone size: .
D gene: TRBD2
CDR3 DNA: TGTGCCAGCAGCTTGATCGGCTCGGGCGGGGGGCCCGAGCAGTACTTC
CDR3 protein: CASSLIGSGGGPEQYF

J gene: TRBJ2-1
V gene: TRBV20-1
clone size: .
D gene: TRBD2
CDR3 DNA: TGCAGTGCTAGAGATTCCGGACTAGCGGGGCCCAGCTCCTACAATGAGCAGTTCTTC
CDR3 protein: CSARDSGLAGPSSYNEQFF

J gene: TRBJ1-5
V gene: TRBV6-6
clone size: .
D gene: .
CDR3 DNA: TGTGCCAGCAGTTACGATGGCAGGGGAAGCAATCAGCCCCAGCATTTT
CDR3 protein: CASSYDGRGSNQPQHF

J gene: TRBJ2-7
V gene: TRBV27
clone size: .
D gene: .
CDR3 DNA: TGTGCCAGCAGTACCAAAGACGGCCACTACGAGCAGTACTTC
CDR3 protein: CASSTKDGHYEQYF

J gene: TRBJ2-3
V gene: TRBV5-1
clone size: .
D gene: TRBD1
CDR3 DNA: TGCGCCAGCAGCTTGGCCTTGGGACAGGGAGGCACAGATACGCAGTATTTT
CDR3 protein: CASSLALGQGGTDTQYF

J gene: TRBJ2-7
V gene: TRBV2
clone size: .
D gene: TRBD2
CDR3 DNA: TGTGCCAGCAGGTACCGGGAGGTCCCCTACGAGCAGTACTTC
CDR3 protein: CASRYREVPYEQYF

J gene: TRBJ2-1
V gene: TRBV7-9
clone size: .
D gene: TRBD1
CDR3 DNA: TGTGCCAGCAGCCCGTCGACAGGGGAGCTCTACAATGAGCAGTTCTTC
CDR3 protein: CASSPSTGELYNEQFF

J gene: TRBJ2-2
V gene: TRBV5-6
clone size: .
D gene: .
CDR3 DNA: TGTGCCAGCAGACCAAGAGGGGCCGGGGAGCTGTTTTTT
CDR3 protein: CASRPRGAGELFF

J gene: TRBJ2-1
V gene: TRBV29-1
clone size: few
D gene: TRBD1
CDR3 DNA: TGCAGCGTTGAAGATCAAGCCAGAGGGACAGGGTCTTACAATGAGCAGTTCTTC
CDR3 protein: CSVEDQARGTGSYNEQFF

J gene: TRBJ1-1
V gene: TRBV7-9
clone size: .
D gene: .
CDR3 DNA: TGTGCCAGCAGCTTATCTAGGTGGGGGACCCTGAACACTGAAGCTTTCTTT
CDR3 protein: CASSLSRWGTLNTEAFF

J gene: TRBJ2-7
V gene: TRBV6-5
clone size: .
D gene: .
CDR3 DNA: TGTGCCAGCACCGGGCTATTACCCTACGAGCAGTACTTC
CDR3 protein: CASTGLLPYEQYF

J gene: TRBJ2-3
V gene: TRBV15
clone size: .
D gene: .
CDR3 DNA: TGTGCCATCAGCGGTACCCCCAACGCAGATACGCAGTATTTT
CDR3 protein: CAISGTPNADTQYF

J gene: TRBJ1-5
V gene: TRBV5-5
clone size: few
D gene: .
CDR3 DNA: TGTGCCAGCAGCCTGGACAGTCCCAGGCAGCCCCAGCATTTT
CDR3 protein: CASSLDSPRQPQHF

J gene: TRBJ1-1
V gene: TRBV12-3/TRBV12-4
clone size: few
D gene: .
CDR3 DNA: TGTGCCAGCATTATTGGGGGCACTGAAGCTTTCTTT
CDR3 protein: CASIIGGTEAFF

J gene: TRBJ2-7
V gene: TRBV4-2
clone size: .
D gene: TRBD1
CDR3 DNA: TGTGCCAGCAGCCAAGTAGAACAGGGGGACGAGCAGTACTTC
CDR3 protein: CASSQVEQGDEQYF

J gene: TRBJ1-1
V gene: TRBV28
clone size: .
D gene: .
CDR3 DNA: TGTGCCAGCAGTCCCCCTCACGGGGACACTGAAGCTTTCTTT
CDR3 protein: CASSPPHGDTEAFF

J gene: TRBJ1-5
V gene: TRBV18
clone size: .
D gene: .
CDR3 DNA: TGTGCCAGCTCATTGAATCTAGACAGCAATAGCAATCAGCCCCAGCATTTT
CDR3 protein: CASSLNLDSNSNQPQHF

J gene: TRBJ1-2
V gene: TRBV20-1
clone size: few
D gene: .
CDR3 DNA: TGCAGTGCTGACGACACGCTGCCTAACTATGGCTACACCTTC
CDR3 protein: CSADDTLPNYGYTF

J gene: TRBJ2-6
V gene: TRBV6-2/TRBV6-3
clone size: .
D gene: .
CDR3 DNA: TGTGCCAGCAGCGGGGGCTACTCTGGGGCCAACGTCCTGACTTTC
CDR3 protein: CASSGGYSGANVLTF

J gene: TRBJ2-4
V gene: TRBV4-2
clone size: few
D gene: .
CDR3 DNA: TGTGCCAGCAGCCTGGAGGGGGCGACCAAAAACATTCAGTACTTC
CDR3 protein: CASSLEGATKNIQYF

J gene: TRBJ1-5
V gene: TRBV20-1
clone size: .
D gene: .
CDR3 DNA: TGCAGTGCTAGAGATCTCATAAGGGGTCCCAATCAGCCCCAGCATTTT
CDR3 protein: CSARDLIRGPNQPQHF

J gene: TRBJ2-3
V gene: TRBV12-3/TRBV12-4
clone size: .
D gene: .
CDR3 DNA: TGTGCCAGCGGTTTAAGTGGCTCTCAAGAGACCCAGTATTTT
CDR3 protein: CASGLSGSQETQYF

J gene: TRBJ2-3
V gene: TRBV10-3
clone size: few
D gene: TRBD1
CDR3 DNA: TGTGCCATCACCGCAAATACCCCTCGACAGGGAAGCACAGATACGCAGTATTTT
CDR3 protein: CAITANTPRQGSTDTQYF

J gene: TRBJ1-2
V gene: TRBV5-6
clone size: few
D gene: TRBD1
CDR3 DNA: TGTGCCAGCAGCCCCATCGACAGGGTGGATGGCTACACCTTC
CDR3 protein: CASSPIDRVDGYTF

J gene: TRBJ2-7
V gene: TRBV28
clone size: .
D gene: .
CDR3 DNA: TGTGCCAGCAGCTTGGCGGCCCTGGTCGGGACAAGCCCCGAGCAGTACTTC
CDR3 protein: CASSLAALVGTSPEQYF

J gene: TRBJ2-5
V gene: TRBV7-3
clone size: .
D gene: .
CDR3 DNA: TGTACCAGCAGCCTATCGGTCGACAGACAAGAGACCCAGTACTTC
CDR3 protein: CTSSLSVDRQETQYF

J gene: TRBJ1-5
V gene: TRBV4-3
clone size: .
D gene: .
CDR3 DNA: TGCGCCAGCAGCCAAGAGTGGGCCCTATATAGCAATCAGCCCCAGCATTTT
CDR3 protein: CASSQEWALYSNQPQHF

J gene: TRBJ1-4
V gene: TRBV16
clone size: .
D gene: .
CDR3 DNA: TGTGCCAGCAGCCAATCTGCAGGGGAGGAAAAACGGTTTTTT
CDR3 protein: CASSQSAGEEKRFF

J gene: TRBJ2-7
V gene: TRBV28
clone size: few
D gene: .
CDR3 DNA: TGTGCCAGCAGTGCAAACAGGGAATTAGGCGAGCAGTACTTC
CDR3 protein: CASSANRELGEQYF

J gene: TRBJ2-3
V gene: TRBV12-3/TRBV12-4
clone size: .
D gene: .
CDR3 DNA: TGTGCCAGCAGTGGGAGCAGAGTATACACAGATACGCAGTATTTT
CDR3 protein: CASSGSRVYTDTQYF

J gene: TRBJ2-3
V gene: TRBV10-3
clone size: many
D gene: TRBD2
CDR3 DNA: TGTGCCATCAGTGAGTCGAGTAGCGGGGGGGCCCTTGGAGATACGCAGTATTTT
CDR3 protein: CAISESSSGGALGDTQYF

J gene: TRBJ2-5
V gene: TRBV12-3/TRBV12-4
clone size: few
D gene: .
CDR3 DNA: TGTGCCAGCAGTCCCCGACACCTACAAGAGACCCAGTACTTC
CDR3 protein: CASSPRHLQETQYF

J gene: TRBJ1-2
V gene: TRBV9
clone size: .
D gene: TRBD1
CDR3 DNA: TGTGCCAGCAGTCCTTATCTGGGACAGCACTATGGCTACACCTTC
CDR3 protein: CASSPYLGQHYGYTF

J gene: TRBJ2-7
V gene: TRBV18
clone size: .
D gene: .
CDR3 DNA: TGTGCCAGCTCACACAGGGAGGGGATGTTGAACGAGCAGTACTTC
CDR3 protein: CASSHREGMLNEQYF

J gene: TRBJ1-1
V gene: TRBV6-5
clone size: .
D gene: .
CDR3 DNA: TGTGCCAGCAAAGCTGACGGGGACACTGAAGCTTTCTTT
CDR3 protein: CASKADGDTEAFF

J gene: TRBJ1-6
V gene: TRBV10-3
clone size: .
D gene: .
CDR3 DNA: TGTGCCATTCGAACCGACTGGGGGAATTCACCCCTCCACTTT
CDR3 protein: CAIRTDWGNSPLHF

J gene: TRBJ2-5
V gene: TRBV4-2
clone size: few
D gene: .
CDR3 DNA: TGTGCCAGCAGCCCTGGGGGGGCCGTGAAGACCCAGTACTTC
CDR3 protein: CASSPGGAVKTQYF

J gene: TRBJ2-7
V gene: TRBV5-1
clone size: .
D gene: .
CDR3 DNA: TGCGCCAGCAGCTTGCTCTCCGGGGCCTCCACCTACGAGCAGTACTTC
CDR3 protein: CASSLLSGASTYEQYF

J gene: TRBJ2-5
V gene: TRBV5-1
clone size: .
D gene: .
CDR3 DNA: TGCACCAGCAGCTTCGGCCAGGGAAAGGAGACCCAGTACTTC
CDR3 protein: CTSSFGQGKETQYF